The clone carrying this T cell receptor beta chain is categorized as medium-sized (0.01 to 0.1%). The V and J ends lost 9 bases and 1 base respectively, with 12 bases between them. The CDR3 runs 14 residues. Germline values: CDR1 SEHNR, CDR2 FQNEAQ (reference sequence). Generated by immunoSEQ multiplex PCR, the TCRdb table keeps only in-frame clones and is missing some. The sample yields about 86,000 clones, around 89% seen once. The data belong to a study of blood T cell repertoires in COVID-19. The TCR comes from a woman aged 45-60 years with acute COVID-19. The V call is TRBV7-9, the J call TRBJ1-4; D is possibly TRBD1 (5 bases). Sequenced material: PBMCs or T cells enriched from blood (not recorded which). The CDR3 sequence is CASRQGGTNEKLFF. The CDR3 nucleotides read TGTGCCAGTAGGCAGGGTGGAACTAATGAAAAACTGTTTTTT.